This T cell receptor beta chain is from a study of CD8+CD57+ T cells in acquired aplastic anemia. Study in general: The sorted CD4+ and CD8+ cells yielded an average around 3 ug of DNA.

For CDR3 and TCR beta VDJ profiling, genomic DNA was the template used. Using its own MiXCR run on the reads, TCRdb lists one record per CDR3 protein. The top ten clones hold roughly 62% of a sample with under 250,000 distinct CDR3 sequences, 50% to 70% of them seen once. Study-level points and caveats: Overlap between patients and controls comprised about 28 CD8+ CDR3 sequences.

The germline V gene has CDR1 DFQATT and CDR2 SNEGSKA (reference sequence). This CDR3 has 13 residues. Losses at the gene ends were 4 bases for V and 4 bases for J; bases not matched to a gene: 7. In patients chosen for sequencing, flow cytometry had shown CD8+CD57+ cell expansion. A severe acquired aplastic anemia diagnosis applied to all patients. Patient blood was sampled before any therapy had been received. To note about this clonotype: No antigen is known for it.

This TCR was recovered from a human donor with aplastic anemia. The rearrangement links TRBV20-1 to TRBJ2-7; TRBD1 agrees at 7 bases. What was sequenced was sorted CD4+, CD8+, or CD8+CD57+ T cells (not recorded which) from PBMCs. CDR3 nucleotide sequence: TGCAGTGCTACGACAGGGAGCAGGTACGAGCAGTACTTC. It specifies CSATTGSRYEQYF.